The 26 T cell receptor beta chains given below trace back to one sample, sequenced in a study of shared clonotypes between healthy human individuals. Only in-frame clones appear in the TCRdb table, and some are missing; sequencing was by immunoSEQ multiplex PCR. Counted here are nearly 2 million clones, about 95% occurring once; the ten biggest clones make up 1% to 1.5%. Naive CD8 populations comprised CD45RO-negative cells positively selected for CCR7, excluding terminally differentiated effector memory CD45RA+ cells. Sequencing was carried out using naive CD8+ T cells sorted from blood. Source of these receptors: a man aged 18 to 29 in good health.

The chain combines TRBV2 with TRBJ2-7; the D gene could be TRBD1 or TRBD2 (5 bases each). This CDR3 region has 14 residues. In germline, CDR1 is SNHLY, CDR2 FYNNEI. The V gene lost 7 bases and the J gene lost 6 bases, with 19 bases spanning the gap. For the CDR3, the DNA is TGTGCCAGCACGAGAGGGGTTCTCGGTCCCGAGCAGTACTTC. Translation gives CASTRGVLGPEQYF.

Note on this clone: Within the sample, other DNA sequences also encode this same CDR3. The rearrangement links TRBV28 to TRBJ2-7; unclear D gene. This CDR3 is built from 13 residues. Germline CDR1 MDHEN, CDR2 SYDVKM. V was cut by 3 bases and J by 3 bases, with 9 bases left in between. The CDR3 here is CASSFGQVYEQYF. The CDR3 DNA reads as TGTGCCAGCAGTTTCGGGCAGGTCTACGAGCAGTACTTC.

As to this clone: This CDR3 is also generated by other DNA sequences in the sample. The rearrangement uses TRBV27 and TRBJ2-7; D possibly matches TRBD1 or TRBD2 (5 bases each). The CDR3 length is 12 residues. The germline V and J ends were trimmed by 6 bases and 2 bases, with 8 bases remaining between them. Per the germline V gene, CDR1 is MNHEY and CDR2 is SMNVEV (reference sequence). CDR3 coding DNA: TGTGCCAGCAGCCCGGGGCCCTACGAGCAGTACTTC. This encodes CASSPGPYEQYF.

As regards this clone: Other DNA sequences in the sample encode the same CDR3. J is TRBJ2-3 and V is TRBV9; D possibly uses TRBD1 or TRBD2 (5 bases each). Germline assignment: CDR1 SGDLS and CDR2 YYNGEE. This CDR3 region has 16 residues. Trimming stripped 0 bases from V and 0 bases from J, with 11 bases between. CDR3 loop: CASSVGGGPSTDTQYF. The CDR3 DNA sequence: TGTGCCAGCAGCGTAGGGGGCGGGCCCAGCACAGATACGCAGTATTTT.

The chain couples TRBV10-3 to TRBJ2-3; 9 positions agree with TRBD2. Per germline, CDR1 ENHRY and CDR2 SYGVKD. V shed 5 bases, J shed 1 base, and the junction held 16 bases outside the gene matches. CDR3 length: 19 amino acids. CDR3 sequence reads: CAISRSPAGGPGGTDTQYF. As DNA, the CDR3 is TGTGCCATCAGTAGGTCTCCGGCGGGAGGGCCGGGAGGCACAGATACGCAGTATTTT.

This chain joins TRBV27 and TRBJ2-7, with TRBD1 matching 7 bases. Unmatched junction bases numbered 7, after V lost 5 bases and J lost 0 bases. Germline CDR1 MNHEY, CDR2 SMNVEV (reference sequence). The CDR3 is 15 amino acids. CDR3 coding DNA: TGTGCCAGCAGTCAAGGGACAGCTAGCTCCTACGAGCAGTACTTC. This codes for CASSQGTASSYEQYF.

The rearrangement links TRBV6-6 to TRBJ1-6, with D hard to call. The germline V gene has CDR1 MNHNY and CDR2 SVGAGI (reference sequence). Trimming pared 4 bases from V and 9 bases from J, leaving 13 bases between. The CDR3 is 14 amino acids. CDR3 residues: CASSLLAVGSPLHF. The CDR3 nucleotides read TGTGCCAGCAGTTTGCTGGCAGTCGGTTCACCCCTCCACTTT.

The chain employs TRBV13 and TRBJ2-2; D may be TRBD2 (6 bases). Germline CDR1 and CDR2: PRHDT and FYEKMQ (reference sequence). V lost 3 bases and J lost 5, with 10 bases in between. The CDR3 covers 14 residues. DNA of the CDR3: TGTGCCAGCAGCTTCGGGAGCGAAACCGGGGAGCTGTTTTTT. It codes for CASSFGSETGELFF.

The chain uses TRBV4-1 and TRBJ2-1; 9 bases line up with TRBD2. This CDR3 has 17 residues. Unmatched junction bases numbered 11, after V lost 3 bases and J lost 5 bases. Per the germline V gene, CDR1 is MGHRA and CDR2 is YSYEKL. The CDR3 protein is CASSHLPAGGPDNEQFF. The CDR3 coding sequence is TGCGCCAGCAGCCACCTTCCAGCGGGAGGCCCAGACAATGAGCAGTTCTTC.

Concerning this clone: Within the sample, other DNA sequences also encode this same CDR3. The rearrangement uses TRBV5-4 and TRBJ2-3, with 8 positions matching TRBD2. The J segment lost 1 base and the V segment lost 4 bases, leaving 5 bases of the junction unmatched. The CDR3 has 15 amino acids. The germline CDR1 and CDR2 sequences are SGHNT and YYREEE (reference sequence). CDR3: CASSLAGGGTDTQYF. In nucleotides, the CDR3 is TGTGCCAGCAGCCTAGCGGGTGGTGGCACAGATACGCAGTATTTT.

CDR3 sequence (DNA): TGCGCCAGCAGCACCGGTGGTTTCTACGAGCAGTACTTC. This sequence encodes CASSTGGFYEQYF. The chain recombines TRBV10-2 with TRBJ2-7, with unresolved D. With 6 bases removed from V and 3 bases from J, the gap between germline ends came to 12 bases. This CDR3 has 13 residues. Germline V gene sequence: CDR1 WSHSY, CDR2 SAAADI.

The chain is built from TRBV6-1 and TRBJ1-6; D is possibly TRBD1 (5 bases). This CDR3 has 14 amino acids. Germline V gene sequence: CDR1 MNHNS, CDR2 SASEGT. Trimming took off 6 bases at V and 6 bases at J, with 12 bases between the two ends. For the CDR3, the DNA is TGTGCCAGCAGATCCCGGGGGACTAATTCACCCCTCCACTTT. It encodes CASRSRGTNSPLHF.

About this clone: Other nucleotide sequences from this sample produce the same CDR3. J is TRBJ2-5 and V is TRBV7-9; no clear D gene. Trimming took off 3 bases at V and 5 bases at J, with 4 bases between the two ends. The CDR3 totals 11 residues. Germline CDR1 and CDR2: SEHNR and FQNEAQ (reference sequence). The CDR3 sequence: CASSFRETQYF. CDR3 coding DNA: TGTGCCAGCAGCTTCAGGGAGACCCAGTACTTC. The variable domain in full, completed from reference TRBV7-9 and TRBJ2-5, reads DTGVSQNPRHKITKRGQNVTFRCDPISEHNRLYWYRQTLGQGPEFLTYFQNEAQLEKSRLLSDRFSAERPKGSFSTLEIQRTEQGDSAMYLCASSFRETQYFGPGTRLLVL.

This chain uses TRBV30 with TRBJ2-3; TRBD1 agrees at 10 bases. This CDR3 contains 14 residues. Germline lookup yields CDR1 GTSNPN and CDR2 SVGIG (reference sequence). V shed 2 bases and J 4 bases; nucleotides not matched to a gene: 3. The CDR3 loop reads CAWSSGTGADTQYF. The DNA for the CDR3 is TGTGCCTGGAGTTCCGGGACAGGGGCAGATACGCAGTATTTT.

This clone was recorded once. The chain combines TRBV19 with TRBJ2-3; TRBD2 matches 10 bases. CDR1 is LNHDA, CDR2 SQIVND, per germline (reference sequence). The CDR3 runs 17 residues. Germline trimming cut 4 bases from V and 8 bases from J; bases unmatched to any gene: 15. CDR3 DNA sequence: TGTGCCAGTAGTACCCCGGAAGCGGGGGGGGCGTTGGGTACGCAGTATTTT. It translates to CASSTPEAGGALGTQYF.

The chain uses TRBV4-2 and TRBJ2-7; D is ambiguous. CDR1 and CDR2 (germline): LGHNA, YNFKEQ. V lost 1 base, J lost 2 bases, and 6 bases lay in between. The CDR3 covers 13 residues. The CDR3 spells CASSQGQAYEQYF. CDR3 DNA: TGTGCCAGCAGCCAAGGTCAGGCCTACGAGCAGTACTTC.

V usage is TRBV10-3 and J usage is TRBJ2-7; D possibly uses TRBD1 or TRBD2 (5 bases each). The CDR3 totals 13 residues. Germline V gene lookup returns CDR1 ENHRY and CDR2 SYGVKD. Deletions cut 6 bases from V and 4 bases from J, with 13 bases between. This CDR3 reads CAIRGDGYYEQYF. The DNA for the CDR3 is TGTGCCATCAGGGGGGACGGTTATTACGAGCAGTACTTC.

Notes on this clone: The sample carries other DNA sequences with the same CDR3. The J gene is TRBJ2-7, the V gene TRBV5-1, with TRBD1 matching over 9 bases. After removal of 3 bases from V and 4 bases from J, the junction contained 5 bases not matched to a gene. Germline CDR1 SGHRS, CDR2 YFSETQ. The CDR3 is 14 residues long. This CDR3 is CASSSGTGPYEQYF. The CDR3 nucleotides read TGCGCCAGCAGCTCCGGGACAGGGCCTTACGAGCAGTACTTC.

V gene TRBV9 combines with J gene TRBJ2-4, with TRBD2 matching 7 bases. CDR1 is SGDLS and CDR2 is YYNGEE in the germline V gene. There are 17 residues in the CDR3. V was clipped by 3 bases and J by 1 base; unmatched bases: 10. CDR3 in DNA: TGTGCCAGCAGCGCCCCGACCGGGAGGAGCGCCAAAAACATTCAGTACTTC. It translates to CASSAPTGRSAKNIQYF.

A word on this clone: Different DNA sequences within this sample yield the same CDR3. The chain is built from TRBV28 and TRBJ2-1; no reliable D call. Trimming removed 8 bases at V and 0 bases at J, with 11 bases between. Per germline, CDR1 MDHEN and CDR2 SYDVKM. CDR3 length: 14 amino acids. The CDR3 here is CASSGGSSYNEQFF. The CDR3 DNA reads as TGTGCCAGCTCGGGCGGAAGCTCCTACAATGAGCAGTTCTTC.

The J gene is TRBJ2-7, the V gene TRBV7-9, with D unclear. V lost 1 base and J lost 3, with 10 bases in between. The CDR3 loop spans 14 amino acids. CDR1 and CDR2 (germline): SEHNR, FQNEAQ (reference sequence). CDR3 sequence reads: CASSLDYNLYEQYF. In DNA form, the CDR3 reads TGTGCCAGCAGCTTAGATTACAACCTCTACGAGCAGTACTTC.

This rearrangement joins TRBV4-3 to TRBJ1-1; D is uncertain. V shed 4 bases and J shed 2 bases, with 8 bases lying between them. Germline V gene lookup returns CDR1 LGHNA and CDR2 YSLEER. The CDR3 sequence is 13 residues long. CDR3 amino acids: CASSLADNTEAFF. The CDR3 DNA reads TGCGCCAGCAGCCTCGCCGACAACACTGAAGCTTTCTTT.

This clone was recorded once. The chain couples TRBV13 to TRBJ2-5; TRBD1 matches 7 bases. This CDR3 region has 15 residues. After removal of 1 base from V and 6 bases from J, the junction contained 8 bases not matched to a gene. Per germline, CDR1 PRHDT and CDR2 FYEKMQ (reference sequence). As DNA, the CDR3 is TGTGCCAGCAGCTTAGAGGCACAGGGGTGGAAGACCCAGTACTTC. It yields the protein CASSLEAQGWKTQYF.

The chain has TRBV28 and TRBJ2-1, with 7 bases matching TRBD2. V shed 6 bases and J 7 bases; nucleotides not matched to a gene: 12. The germline CDR1 and CDR2 sequences are MDHEN and SYDVKM. This CDR3 has 15 residues. The CDR3 region has the DNA TGTGCCAGCAGGCTTGGACTAGGGATAGGGAATGAGCAGTTCTTC. The encoded protein is CASRLGLGIGNEQFF.

The rearrangement uses TRBV4-1 and TRBJ1-1; D is perhaps TRBD1 (6 bases). The V and J ends lost 3 bases and 6 bases respectively, with 17 bases between them. Germline CDR1 is MGHRA and CDR2 is YSYEKL. CDR3 length: 15 residues. CDR3 nucleotide sequence: TGCGCCAGCAGCCAGCCGAACAGGGTTCCCGCTGAAGCTTTCTTT. Protein: CASSQPNRVPAEAFF.

V gene TRBV9 combines with J gene TRBJ1-6; possible D gene TRBD1, 5 bases. This CDR3 has 13 residues. With 1 base removed from V and 10 bases from J, the gap between germline ends came to 9 bases. Germline V gene lookup returns CDR1 SGDLS and CDR2 YYNGEE. The CDR3 DNA sequence: TGTGCCAGCAGCGTACAGGGAGAGTCACCCCTCCACTTT. Its protein is CASSVQGESPLHF.